Each of the 17 T cell receptor beta chains below was sequenced from the same sample in a study of T cells in Graves' hyperthyroidism and ophthalmopathy. RNA transcripts served as the template for amplifying TCR beta CDR3 regions. Carried out on the TCR CDR3, a first-round RT-PCR used the HTBI primer set. Each CDR3 protein gets one entry after TCRdb re-called the multiplex PCR reads with MiXCR. The sample lists hundreds of thousands of distinct CDR3 sequences, less than 45% occurring once. Sequencing used peripheral blood or thyroid tissue (not recorded which). The receptor set was obtained from an adult man with Graves' disease, either hyperthyroidism or ophthalmopathy (not recorded which).

This clonotype was picked up a small number of times. The V gene is TRBV7-9, the J gene TRBJ1-2; D might be TRBD1 (5 bases). Germline CDR1 SEHNR, CDR2 FQNEAQ (reference sequence). The V gene lost 3 bases and the J gene lost 7 bases, with 9 bases spanning the gap. The CDR3 extends over 12 amino acids. CDR3 loop: CASSLGEAGYTF. CDR3 in DNA: TGTGCCAGCAGCTTGGGGGAAGCTGGCTACACCTTC.

In this sample, this clonotype turned up many times. The rearrangement uses TRBV7-2 and TRBJ2-7; 12 nucleotides align to TRBD2. There are 13 residues in the CDR3. V lost 9 bases and J lost 6; bases outside the gene matches: 6. Germline CDR1 and CDR2: SGHTA and FQGNSA. This CDR3 is CASSLGLAGEQYF. CDR3 coding DNA: TGTGCCAGTAGTTTGGGACTAGCGGGCGAGCAGTACTTC.

This rearrangement joins TRBV9 to TRBJ2-2; a weak D match, TRBD2 (7 bases). V dropped 3 bases and J dropped 0 bases, with 18 bases sitting between them. Germline CDR1 is SGDLS and CDR2 is YYNGEE. The CDR3 loop spans 18 amino acids. In nucleotides, the CDR3 is TGTGCCAGCAGCGCGAGGGAGGGGACACAGGCGAACACCGGGGAGCTGTTTTTT. It is translated as CASSAREGTQANTGELFF.

This chain uses TRBV10-3 with TRBJ2-7; D may correspond to TRBD1 or TRBD2 (5 bases each). Germline V gene sequence: CDR1 ENHRY, CDR2 SYGVKD. The CDR3 runs 13 residues. In nucleotides, the CDR3 is TGTGTTATCGGCCGGGACGGAGCCTACGAGCAGTACTTC. Translation gives CVIGRDGAYEQYF.

This chain uses TRBV24-1 with TRBJ2-5; D remains unclear. V lost 5 bases and J 5 bases, leaving 8 bases between the germline ends. The V gene's germline CDR1 is KGHDR and CDR2 SFDVKD. The CDR3 spans 12 residues. CDR3 region: CATSVGRETQYF. CDR3 coding DNA: TGTGCCACCAGTGTCGGCAGGGAGACCCAGTACTTC.

Of note for this clonotype: Possible read error: a much larger clone is one base away. J is TRBJ2-5 and V is TRBV20-1, with D uncertain. The V end lost 4 bases, the J end lost 2 bases, and 11 bases lay between the germline ends. The CDR3 covers 13 residues. CDR1 is DFQATT and CDR2 is SNEGSKA in the germline V gene (reference sequence). The CDR3 DNA is TGCAGTGCTAAGGCACAGTTTCAAGAGACCCAGTACTTC. Translating it yields CSAKAQFQETQYF.

This clonotype was found many times. The chain employs TRBV20-1 and TRBJ1-4; possible D gene TRBD1, 5 bases. Trimming pared 1 base from V and 1 base from J, leaving 7 bases between. The CDR3 is 14 amino acids. Germline assignment: CDR1 DFQATT and CDR2 SNEGSKA (reference sequence). Written as DNA, the CDR3 is TGCAGTGCTAGAGGGGGGGGAACTAATGAAAAACTGTTTTTT. Translating it yields CSARGGGTNEKLFF.

This clonotype came up a few times. The gene calls are TRBV7-9 and TRBJ2-2; D is undetermined. The V and J ends lost 5 bases and 5 bases respectively, with 6 bases between them. Germline assignment: CDR1 SEHNR and CDR2 FQNEAQ (reference sequence). CDR3 length: 12 amino acids. CDR3 bases: TGTGCCAGCAGCCGCATAACCGGGGAGCTGTTTTTT. Translated, it gives CASSRITGELFF.

In this sample, this clonotype turned up a few times. CDR3 DNA: TGTGCCAGCAGTAACGGATGGGGTTCTGGGACTGAAGCTTTCTTT. It specifies CASSNGWGSGTEAFF. The rearrangement uses TRBV5-5 and TRBJ1-1; D ambiguous. V was shortened by 5 bases and J by 5 bases, with 19 bases between the two germline ends. CDR1 SGHKS and CDR2 YYEKEE come from the germline V gene (reference sequence). The CDR3 is 15 residues long.

CDR3 sequence: CASSGSGGRTEAFF. In nucleotides, the CDR3 is TGTGCCAGCAGTGGAAGCGGGGGTCGCACTGAAGCTTTCTTT. The V and J genes are TRBV2 and TRBJ1-1; possibly TRBD1 for D (5 bases). Germline lookup yields CDR1 SNHLY and CDR2 FYNNEI. This CDR3 region has 14 residues. The ends were cut back, 4 bases at V and 4 bases at J, with 13 bases in the middle.

The rearrangement joins TRBV12-3 or TRBV12-4 to TRBJ1-2, with D tentatively TRBD1 (5 bases). The V gene lost 2 bases and the J gene lost 3 bases, with 7 bases spanning the gap. This CDR3 contains 13 residues. CDR3 sequence: CASSLIRDYGYTF. The DNA of the CDR3 is TGTGCCAGCAGTTTAATCAGGGACTATGGCTACACCTTC.

The J gene is TRBJ2-7, the V gene TRBV19; D is perhaps TRBD1 or TRBD2 (5 bases each). The CDR3 spans 13 residues. Germline lookup yields CDR1 LNHDA and CDR2 SQIVND (reference sequence). Trimming cost V 10 bases and J 1 base, with 14 bases left between them. The DNA for the CDR3 is TGTGCCACTGGGACCGCGATTTCCTACGAGCAGTACTTC. It codes for CATGTAISYEQYF.

This clonotype was detected ten times or more. At one end, the junction sequence differs from germline, possibly due to a read error. The rearrangement joins TRBV7-9 to TRBJ2-5; TRBD2 agrees at 8 bases. This CDR3 is built from 14 residues. Germline assignment: CDR1 SEHNR and CDR2 FQNEAQ (reference sequence). DNA of the CDR3: TGCGCCAGCAGCCACACTAGCGGCCAAGAGACCCAGTACTTC. Translated: CASSHTSGQETQYF.

This clonotype was counted between two and nine times. The CDR3 loop is CASTIAAPTVNYGYTF. For the CDR3, the DNA is TGTGCCAGTACCATCGCAGCCCCGACAGTAAACTATGGCTACACCTTC. The chain has TRBV19 and TRBJ1-2, with a possible D match to TRBD1 (5 bases). Germline V gene sequence: CDR1 LNHDA, CDR2 SQIVND (reference sequence). This CDR3 has 16 amino acids. Trimming shortened V by 7 bases and J by 2 bases, and 20 bases separated the two germline ends.

The J gene is TRBJ1-2, the V gene TRBV7-8, with D uncertain. Between the trimmed V and J ends, which lost 5 bases and 4 bases, there was a span of 17 bases. Germline CDR1 is SGHVS and CDR2 is FQNEAQ. The CDR3 has 15 amino acids. The CDR3 sequence: CASSQDFQQTYGYTF. The CDR3 nucleotides read TGTGCCAGCAGCCAAGATTTCCAGCAAACCTATGGCTACACCTTC.

The rearrangement uses TRBV27 and TRBJ1-6; D is unresolved. V lost 0 bases and J lost 10, with 7 bases in between. Germline V gene data show CDR1 as MNHEY and CDR2 as SMNVEV (reference sequence). The CDR3 has 13 residues. CDR3 sequence reads: CASSLSDGSPLHF. In nucleotides, the CDR3 is TGTGCCAGCAGTTTATCGGATGGATCACCCCTCCACTTT.

The chain joins TRBV9 to TRBJ2-6; D may be TRBD2 (6 bases). This CDR3 is 16 amino acids long. Looked up from germline, CDR1 is SGDLS and CDR2 is YYNGEE. Between the trimmed V and J ends, which lost 4 bases and 3 bases, there was a span of 14 bases. The CDR3 loop is CASSRLGAGGANVLTF. CDR3 nucleotides: TGTGCCAGCAGCCGCCTCGGAGCGGGTGGGGCCAACGTCCTGACTTTC.